The 12 T cell receptor beta chains reported below all come from one sample, sequenced in a study of cytomegalovirus exposure and HLA in healthy donors. Use of 60 Vbeta and 13 Jbeta primers characterized the PCR. Measured with immunoSEQ multiplex PCR; TCRdb has only the in-frame clones, and not every one. This sample has about 160,000 clones; 84% occur once, and the top ten carry about 1%. The source material was PBMCs. Every receptor here comes from a man aged 25 to 45 in good health and CMV-seronegative.

The rearrangement uses TRBV7-6 and TRBJ1-2; TRBD1 agrees at 7 bases. The V gene end was trimmed by 5 bases and the J gene end by 8 bases; junction bases not matched to a gene: 8. Germline-derived CDR1 and CDR2 are SGHVS and FNYEAQ. The CDR3 extends over 13 amino acids. The CDR3 DNA reads TGTGCCAGCAGCCAGAAGACAGGGCACGGCTACACCTTC. This gives the protein CASSQKTGHGYTF.

The J gene is TRBJ1-4, the V gene TRBV6-1; D unresolved. This CDR3 contains 14 residues. The ends were cut back, 6 bases at V and 7 bases at J, with 15 bases in the middle. Germline CDR1 is MNHNS and CDR2 is SASEGT. The CDR3 coding sequence is TGTGCCAGCAGCCACCTATCCTCACTTGAAAAACTGTTTTTT. Translated: CASSHLSSLEKLFF.

This clone occurred a few times. The chain uses TRBV4-1 and TRBJ2-7; 10 bases align to TRBD2. V shed 0 bases and J 0 bases; nucleotides not matched to a gene: 5. The CDR3 covers 17 residues. Germline lookup yields CDR1 MGHRA and CDR2 YSYEKL. CDR3 coding DNA: TGCGCCAGCAGCCAAGATCGGACTAGCGGACTCTCCTACGAGCAGTACTTC. Protein: CASSQDRTSGLSYEQYF.

The genes are TRBV14 and TRBJ2-3; 8 bases match TRBD2. With 6 bases clipped from V and 4 bases from J, the junction kept 21 bases outside the gene matches. Germline V gives CDR1 SGHDN, CDR2 FVKESK. This CDR3 has 19 residues. DNA of the CDR3: TGTGCCAGCAGGAGCAAGCGGGAGTTCAACCCCAACCCCCCAGATACGCAGTATTTT. Protein: CASRSKREFNPNPPDTQYF.

The chain carries TRBV5-4 and TRBJ1-6; D is unclear. Germline V gene sequence: CDR1 SGHNT, CDR2 YYREEE (reference sequence). The V gene lost 0 bases and the J gene lost 8 bases, with 6 bases spanning the gap. This CDR3 spans 13 amino acids. The CDR3 sequence: CASSLAGDSPLHF. The CDR3 DNA follows: TGTGCCAGCAGCTTGGCCGGAGATTCACCCCTCCACTTT. The variable domain in full, with the rest retrieved from reference TRBV5-4 and TRBJ1-6, is ETGVTQSPTHLIKTRGQQVTLRCSSQSGHNTVSWYQQALGQGPQFIFQYYREEENGRGNFPPRFSGLQFPNYSSELNVNALELDDSALYLCASSLAGDSPLHFGNGTRLTVT.

J is TRBJ2-7 and V is TRBV4-2; 7 nucleotides agree with TRBD1. V trimming: 0 bases; J trimming: 2 bases; junction bases outside the gene matches: 16. The CDR3 is made up of 19 amino acids. Germline lookup yields CDR1 LGHNA and CDR2 YNFKEQ. The CDR3 is CASSQDRQGFHSWAYEQYF. In DNA, the CDR3 is TGTGCCAGCAGCCAAGATAGACAGGGTTTCCACTCTTGGGCCTACGAGCAGTACTTC.

This chain uses TRBV5-4 with TRBJ2-7, with 10 bases matching TRBD2. V dropped 5 bases and J dropped 1; count of bases not matched to a gene: 6. CDR3 length equals 15 residues. Germline CDR1 and CDR2: SGHNT and YYREEE (reference sequence). DNA for the CDR3: TGTGCCAGCAGACCAGGGACTAGCGCTTCCTACGAGCAGTACTTC. Protein sequence: CASRPGTSASYEQYF. The variable domain in full, with the rest retrieved from reference TRBV5-4 and TRBJ2-7, is ETGVTQSPTHLIKTRGQQVTLRCSSQSGHNTVSWYQQALGQGPQFIFQYYREEENGRGNFPPRFSGLQFPNYSSELNVNALELDDSALYLCASRPGTSASYEQYFGPGTRLTVT.

The chain joins TRBV28 to TRBJ1-5, with D possibly matching TRBD1 (6 bases). Germline CDR1 reads MDHEN; CDR2 reads SYDVKM. Trimming removed 6 bases at V and 9 bases at J, with 12 bases between. This CDR3 has 12 amino acids. The CDR3 here is CASREQGRPQHF. CDR3 DNA: TGTGCCAGCAGAGAGCAGGGGAGGCCCCAGCATTTT.

The J gene is TRBJ1-4, the V gene TRBV7-2, with 9 bases matching TRBD1. V lost 3 bases, J lost 9 bases, and 5 bases stayed unmatched. Germline V gene data show CDR1 as SGHTA and CDR2 as FQGNSA. This CDR3 comprises 14 residues. The CDR3 DNA is TGTGCCAGCAGCTTCAACAGGGGGCTTCAAAAACTGTTTTTT. Translation: CASSFNRGLQKLFF.

This rearrangement joins TRBV5-1 to TRBJ2-7, with D maybe TRBD1 (6 bases). Germline V gene sequence: CDR1 SGHRS, CDR2 YFSETQ. The CDR3 consists of 19 residues. V was cut by 0 bases and J by 1 base, with 23 bases left in between. The CDR3 sequence is CASSLASSRLTGPSYEQYF. The CDR3 DNA reads TGCGCCAGCAGCTTGGCCAGTTCCCGCCTGACAGGACCGTCCTACGAGCAGTACTTC. Variable domain in full (rest from reference TRBV5-1 and TRBJ2-7): KAGVTQTPRYLIKTRGQQVTLSCSPISGHRSVSWYQQTPGQGLQFLFEYFSETQRNKGNFPGRFSGRQFSNSRSEMNVSTLELGDSALYLCASSLASSRLTGPSYEQYFGPGTRLTVT.

The V gene is TRBV27, the J gene TRBJ2-3; possible D gene TRBD2, 6 bases. The CDR3 has 16 amino acids. Germline V gives CDR1 MNHEY, CDR2 SMNVEV (reference sequence). The ends were cut back, 0 bases at V and 5 bases at J, with 15 bases in the middle. As DNA, the CDR3 is TGTGCCAGCAGTTTATCTATCCCGGGACTTTTAGATACGCAGTATTTT. It specifies CASSLSIPGLLDTQYF.

The chain has TRBV7-9 and TRBJ1-2; D unclear. V was trimmed by 9 bases and J by 3 bases, leaving 17 bases between them. The CDR3 sequence is 14 residues long. Per the germline V gene, CDR1 is SEHNR and CDR2 is FQNEAQ (reference sequence). The CDR3 DNA reads as TGTGCCAGTACCGTTGGGAGGGAAGACTATGGCTACACCTTC. Protein product: CASTVGREDYGYTF.